The next 11 T cell receptor beta chains were all read from a single sample in a study of control samples from healthy donors and cancer patients. Produced via immunoSEQ multiplex PCR; TCRdb's table is partial and in-frame only. The table has around 150,000 clones, around 96% seen once. Sequencing was carried out using blood. The receptors shown here come from a woman between 40 and 55 years old in good health.

This rearrangement joins TRBV7-8 to TRBJ1-5; tentatively, D is TRBD1 (6 bases). This CDR3 spans 15 amino acids. Trimming removed 5 bases at V and 4 bases at J, with 15 bases between. Per germline, CDR1 SGHVS and CDR2 FQNEAQ. The CDR3 protein is CASSRQVEQNQPQHF. The DNA of the CDR3 is TGTGCCAGCAGCAGACAGGTGGAGCAGAATCAGCCCCAGCATTTT.

The rearrangement joins TRBV6-5 to TRBJ1-6; D is unresolved. The V end lost 1 base, the J end lost 5 bases, and 3 bases lay between the germline ends. The CDR3 is 13 residues long. In germline, CDR1 is MNHEY, CDR2 SVGAGI. CDR3 protein: CASSYFNNSPLHF. CDR3 in DNA: TGTGCCAGCAGTTACTTCAATAATTCACCCCTCCACTTT.

The chain links TRBV6-5 to TRBJ2-2; D possibly corresponds to TRBD2 (7 bases). Germline assignment: CDR1 MNHEY and CDR2 SVGAGI. V dropped 11 bases and J dropped 4 bases, with 14 bases sitting between them. This CDR3 has 13 amino acids. The CDR3 sequence is CAATGGATGELFF. For the CDR3, the DNA is TGTGCCGCAACGGGGGGCGCCACCGGGGAGCTGTTTTTT.

The chain employs TRBV2 and TRBJ1-1; D call uncertain. V lost 8 bases and J lost 9, with 13 bases in between. This CDR3 contains 11 residues. CDR1 and CDR2 from the germline V gene are SNHLY and FYNNEI. This chain's CDR3 is CASVIGSKAFF. The CDR3 nucleotides are TGTGCCAGCGTAATTGGGTCAAAAGCTTTCTTT.

The chain uses TRBV7-2 and TRBJ1-3; D call uncertain. V shed 5 bases and J shed 0 bases, with 11 bases lying between them. CDR1 is SGHTA and CDR2 is FQGNSA in the germline V gene. The CDR3 covers 15 residues. The CDR3: CASSPGWYSGNTIYF. Here the CDR3 DNA reads TGTGCCAGCAGCCCGGGGTGGTACTCTGGAAACACCATATATTTT.

This CDR3 reads CASRRDLYTSSGNTIYF. The CDR3 nucleotides read TGTGCCAGTCGCCGGGACTTGTACACGAGCTCTGGAAACACCATATATTTT. The chain is built from TRBV19 and TRBJ1-3; TRBD1 might be the D (5 bases). Trimming stripped 8 bases from V and 0 bases from J, with 20 bases between. The germline V gene has CDR1 LNHDA and CDR2 SQIVND (reference sequence). The CDR3 consists of 17 residues.

The chain links TRBV29-1 to TRBJ1-4, with D unclear. Per germline, CDR1 SQVTM and CDR2 ANQGSEA. The CDR3 runs to 15 residues. With 4 bases removed from V and 2 bases from J, the gap between germline ends came to 14 bases. The CDR3 DNA sequence: TGCAGCGTTGGAGGTGGGAGGACTACTAATGAAAAACTGTTTTTT. This translates into CSVGGGRTTNEKLFF.

The rearrangement joins TRBV7-3 to TRBJ2-5, with a tentative D call TRBD2 (5 bases). Germline V lookup: CDR1 SGHTA, CDR2 FQGTGA. The CDR3 spans 14 residues. V gave up 1 base and J gave up 2 bases, with 8 bases separating them. This chain's CDR3 is CASSLNGLQETQYF. The CDR3 DNA reads TGTGCCAGCAGCTTAAACGGACTTCAAGAGACCCAGTACTTC.

For the CDR3, the DNA is TGTGCCAGCAGTAACCCCCAGGGGTATCAGCCCCAGCATTTT. Protein: CASSNPQGYQPQHF. The V and J genes are TRBV2 and TRBJ1-5, with D perhaps TRBD1 (6 bases). The CDR3 totals 14 residues. Trimming took off 5 bases at V and 5 bases at J, with 13 bases between the two ends. The germline gives CDR1 SNHLY, CDR2 FYNNEI.

This chain joins TRBV6-5 and TRBJ1-1; tentative D call: TRBD1 (5 bases). Germline V lookup: CDR1 MNHEY, CDR2 SVGAGI. V dropped 2 bases and J dropped 4 bases, with 8 bases sitting between them. This CDR3 is built from 13 residues. This CDR3 is CASSYVQGTEAFF. CDR3 DNA: TGTGCCAGCAGTTACGTTCAGGGCACTGAAGCTTTCTTT.

The rearrangement uses TRBV5-1 and TRBJ1-2; no firm D call. Germline V lookup: CDR1 SGHRS, CDR2 YFSETQ. The germline V and J ends were trimmed by 0 bases and 3 bases, with 15 bases remaining between them. CDR3 length: 16 amino acids. CDR3 nucleotide sequence: TGCGCCAGCAGCTTGGATGGGCGGGCGGTCGACTATGGCTACACCTTC. The encoded protein is CASSLDGRAVDYGYTF.